Listed below are T cell receptor beta chains from one sample, sequenced in a study of T cell repertoires in ileal Crohn's disease. The protocol was immunoSEQ multiplex PCR, while the TCRdb copy is restricted to in-frame clones and leaves out a portion. The table shows around 6,000 clones, with roughly four fifths occurring only once. What was sequenced was ileal tissue. These TCRs come from an adult with Crohn's disease. Both conserved end residues are part of each CDR3. Each record gives: CDR3 length, clone size, J gene, D gene, V gene, CDR3 DNA, CDR3 protein. D genes are given only for firm matches. Clone size is not always given. Where it is, it says once, few, many or a class for expanded clones.

18 . TRBJ1-1 . TRBV19 TGTGCCAGTAGTATCGCCCGGACAGATCTAGTTCGGAACACTGAAGCTTTCTTT CASSIARTDLVRNTEAFF
16 . TRBJ2-2 TRBD2 TRBV28 TGTGCCAGCAGGGAAACCGGGACTAGCGGCACCGGGGAGCTGTTTTTT CASRETGTSGTGELFF
16 . TRBJ2-3 . TRBV2 TGTGCCAGCAGTGAAGGCGTCACCCGTCTGGGAGATACGCAGTATTTT CASSEGVTRLGDTQYF
15 . TRBJ2-3 TRBD1 TRBV2 TGTGCCAGCAGTTCTTGGACAGGGCTCCCAGATACGCAGTATTTT CASSSWTGLPDTQYF
13 . TRBJ2-7 . TRBV6-6 TGTGCCAGCAGTTACGGGGGAACCAACGAGCAGTACTTC CASSYGGTNEQYF
15 . TRBJ1-5 . TRBV4-1 TGCGCCAGCAGCCCGGGAGTAGTTTCCAATCAGCCCCAGCATTTT CASSPGVVSNQPQHF
16 . TRBJ2-1 TRBD1 TRBV15 TGTGCCACCAGCAGGGGGTCGGGACAGGGAAACAATGAGCAGTTCTTC CATSRGSGQGNNEQFF
14 . TRBJ1-1 . TRBV28 TGTGCCAGCAGTATTGGGACTCTGAACACTGAAGCTTTCTTT CASSIGTLNTEAFF
14 . TRBJ2-2 . TRBV25-1 TGTGCCAGCAGTGAAACCCTGAACACCGGGGAGCTGTTTTTT CASSETLNTGELFF
13 . TRBJ1-2 . TRBV10-3 TGTGCCATCAGTGAGCAGAGTAACTATGGCTACACCTTC CAISEQSNYGYTF
18 . TRBJ1-4 TRBD1 TRBV15 TGTGCCACCAGCAGAGGAAAAAACAGGGGGGCGGCTAATGAAAAACTGTTTTTT CATSRGKNRGAANEKLFF
15 few TRBJ2-1 TRBD1 TRBV4-1 TGCGCCAGCAGCCAAGTGACAGGGAGCAAACGGGAGCAGTTCTTC CASSQVTGSKREQFF
14 few TRBJ2-2 . TRBV25-1 TGTGCCAGCAGTGAAGGGGCCTGGACCGGGGAGCTGTTTTTT CASSEGAWTGELFF
17 . TRBJ1-2 . TRBV15 TGTGCCACCAGCAGAGATACCCGGGACCAACCTGGCGATGGCTACACCTTC CATSRDTRDQPGDGYTF
14 . TRBJ1-2 . TRBV30 TGTGCCTGGAGAATGAAGGGGGCTAACTATGGCTACACCTTC CAWRMKGANYGYTF
18 . TRBJ2-3 . TRBV4-2 TGTGCCAGCAGCCCATCCCGGCGAGGAAATCGGGAGACAGATACGCAGTATTTT CASSPSRRGNRETDTQYF
17 . TRBJ1-5 . TRBV9 TGTGCCAGCAGCACCTACCGATCGAAAGGGAGCAATCAGCCCCAGCATTTT CASSTYRSKGSNQPQHF
14 few TRBJ2-5 TRBD1 TRBV6-6 TGTGCCAGCAGCCCCGGGACAGGAGGGGAGACCCAGTACTTC CASSPGTGGETQYF
15 once TRBJ1-2 . TRBV5-4 TGTGCCAGCAGCTTGGAACCGGACAGCGTAGATGGCTACACCTTC CASSLEPDSVDGYTF
14 . TRBJ1-1 . TRBV5-6 TGTGCCAGCAGCTTGGTACAGGAAAACACTGAAGCTTTCTTT CASSLVQENTEAFF